Listed here are 27 T cell receptor beta chains from one sample, sequenced in a study of cytomegalovirus exposure and HLA in healthy donors. PCR primers comprised 60 Vbeta and 13 Jbeta primers. The repertoire was sequenced with immunoSEQ multiplex PCR; TCRdb's copy has only in-frame clones and lacks some. The listing contains about 130,000 clones. The sample taken for sequencing was PBMCs. All receptors come from a man aged 40-49 years in good health and CMV-seronegative.

With regard to this clone: The junction differs from germline at one of its ends, possibly a read error. The chain uses TRBV5-8 and TRBJ2-3; 9 nucleotides line up with TRBD2. The germline CDR1 and CDR2 sequences are SGHTS and YDEGEE. CDR3 length: 15 amino acids. The CDR3 nucleotides are TGTGCCAGCACCTTGACTAGCGGAGGCACAGATACGCAGTATTTT. It specifies CASTLTSGGTDTQYF. Full variable domain (missing parts from reference TRBV5-8 and TRBJ2-3): EAGVTQSPTHLIKTRGQQATLRCSPISGHTSVYWYQQALGLGLQFLLWYDEGEERNRGNFPPRFSGRQFPNYSSELNVNALELEDSALYLCASTLTSGGTDTQYFGPGTRLTVL.

The chain combines TRBV7-9 with TRBJ1-1, with D maybe TRBD1 (6 bases). The CDR3 length is 13 residues. Per germline, CDR1 SEHNR and CDR2 FQNEAQ (reference sequence). The V and J ends lost 10 bases and 3 bases respectively, with 15 bases between them. CDR3: CATGGGRDTEAFF. CDR3 in DNA: TGTGCCACCGGTGGGGGCAGGGACACTGAAGCTTTCTTT.

The chain recombines TRBV19 with TRBJ2-7, with 7 positions matching TRBD2. Germline CDR1 and CDR2: LNHDA and SQIVND (reference sequence). The CDR3 length is 15 residues. Trimming cost V 4 bases and J 3 bases; bases outside gene matches: 9. The CDR3 spells CASSRLSAGDYEQYF. As DNA, the CDR3 is TGTGCCAGTAGTAGGCTCTCGGCGGGAGACTACGAGCAGTACTTC.

This chain joins TRBV11-2 and TRBJ2-1; 8 bases are shared with TRBD1. Germline CDR1 SGHAT, CDR2 FQNNGV. The CDR3 covers 14 residues. Trimming cost V 1 base and J 6 bases; bases outside gene matches: 2. The DNA of the CDR3 is TGTGCCAGCAGCTTAGGACAGGGGTCCAATGAGCAGTTCTTC. It is translated as CASSLGQGSNEQFF. Looking up the rest from reference TRBV11-2 and TRBJ2-1 gives the full variable domain: EAGVAQSPRYKIIEKRQSVAFWCNPISGHATLYWYQQILGQGPKLLIQFQNNGVVDDSQLPKDRFSAERLKGVDSTLKIQPAKLEDSAVYLCASSLGQGSNEQFFGPGTRLTVL.

The V and J genes are TRBV10-3 and TRBJ1-2; D might be TRBD1 (6 bases). The ends were cut back, 8 bases at V and 0 bases at J, with 16 bases in the middle. From germline, CDR1 is ENHRY and CDR2 SYGVKD. The CDR3 runs to 15 residues. The CDR3 DNA follows: TGTGCCATCGGGACCGGGACATCTACTAACTATGGCTACACCTTC. Its translation is CAIGTGTSTNYGYTF.

V gene TRBV6-6 combines with J gene TRBJ2-5; unclear D gene. Trimming cost V 3 bases and J 4 bases, with 9 bases left between them. This CDR3 is 13 amino acids long. The germline V gene has CDR1 MNHNY and CDR2 SVGAGI (reference sequence). CDR3 sequence: CASSYGELETQYF. CDR3 sequence (DNA): TGTGCCAGCAGTTATGGAGAATTAGAGACCCAGTACTTC.

This chain uses TRBV11-3 with TRBJ1-1; 7 positions agree with TRBD1. This CDR3 has 15 amino acids. With V trimmed by 5 bases and J by 4 bases, 10 bases remained unmatched. Germline-derived CDR1 and CDR2 are SGHNT and YENEEA. The CDR3 DNA reads as TGTGCCAGCAGCGTCTTGACAGGGAGGAGCACTGAAGCTTTCTTT. This translates into CASSVLTGRSTEAFF.

This chain uses TRBV4-1 with TRBJ1-2; D gene uncertain. V lost 0 bases and J lost 9, with 11 bases in between. The CDR3 sequence is 13 residues long. Germline CDR1 and CDR2: MGHRA and YSYEKL. CDR3 nucleotide sequence: TGCGCCAGCAGCCAAGATGGCAGGATTAGCTACACCTTC. This codes for CASSQDGRISYTF.

This chain connects TRBV11-2 to TRBJ2-5; weak D call: TRBD2 (5 bases). Trimming stripped 0 bases from V and 7 bases from J, with 12 bases between. Per the germline V gene, CDR1 is SGHAT and CDR2 is FQNNGV. The CDR3 is made up of 14 amino acids. The chain's CDR3 is CASSLERHSGTQYF. The CDR3 nucleotides read TGTGCCAGCAGCTTAGAACGGCACAGCGGGACCCAGTACTTC.

CDR3 amino acids: CASSLASGEANTGELFF. The CDR3 coding sequence is TGTGCCAGCAGCTTAGCCAGCGGGGAAGCGAACACCGGGGAGCTGTTTTTT. J is TRBJ2-2 and V is TRBV13; 7 nucleotides agree with TRBD2. The CDR3 consists of 17 residues. The ends lost 1 base at V and 0 bases at J; junction bases unmatched: 5. Germline assignment: CDR1 PRHDT and CDR2 FYEKMQ (reference sequence).

This chain connects TRBV11-3 to TRBJ1-1; the match to TRBD1 covers 7 bases. CDR3 size: 14 residues. From germline, CDR1 is SGHNT and CDR2 YENEEA. The ends lost 5 bases at V and 3 bases at J; junction bases unmatched: 6. CDR3 loop: CASSRPGQYTEAFF. The CDR3 DNA sequence: TGTGCCAGCAGCCGGCCGGGACAGTACACTGAAGCTTTCTTT.

The chain uses TRBV11-2 and TRBJ2-2, with a possible D match to TRBD2 (6 bases). Trimming stripped 3 bases from V and 2 bases from J, with 16 bases between. The CDR3 loop spans 17 amino acids. Germline-derived CDR1 and CDR2 are SGHAT and FQNNGV. CDR3 sequence reads: CASSLEGRVVNTGELFF. The DNA of the CDR3 is TGTGCCAGCAGCTTGGAGGGAAGAGTGGTCAACACCGGGGAGCTGTTTTTT.

The V call is TRBV5-4, the J call TRBJ1-2; TRBD1 is a possible D gene (5 bases). The CDR3 length is 15 residues. Germline CDR1 reads SGHNT; CDR2 reads YYREEE (reference sequence). Trimming pared 0 bases from V and 5 bases from J, leaving 14 bases between. The DNA for the CDR3 is TGTGCCAGCAGCTTGGGACTGACAGCTTTTTATGGCTACACCTTC. This gives the protein CASSLGLTAFYGYTF. The full variable domain, its missing parts supplied by reference TRBV5-4 and TRBJ1-2, is ETGVTQSPTHLIKTRGQQVTLRCSSQSGHNTVSWYQQALGQGPQFIFQYYREEENGRGNFPPRFSGLQFPNYSSELNVNALELDDSALYLCASSLGLTAFYGYTFGSGTRLTVV.

This chain uses TRBV19 with TRBJ2-5; 9 bases align to TRBD2. The CDR3 extends over 14 amino acids. V lost 6 bases, J lost 3 bases, and 5 bases stayed unmatched. Germline CDR1 LNHDA, CDR2 SQIVND (reference sequence). The CDR3 region is CASSPTSGKETQYF. For the CDR3, the DNA is TGTGCCAGTAGCCCGACTAGCGGTAAAGAGACCCAGTACTTC.

The rearrangement links TRBV6-5 to TRBJ2-5; 7 bases are shared with TRBD1. The J call is doubtful: the DNA matches TRBJ2-7 better. Germline CDR1 is MNHEY and CDR2 is SVGAGI. The CDR3 totals 15 residues. CDR3 bases: TGTGCCAGCAGTAACAGGGGCCGGCACTCCTACGAGCAGTACTTC. This codes for CASSNRGRHSYEQYF.

CDR3 loop: CASSPRTGGNSYGYTF. For the CDR3, the DNA is TGTGCCAGCAGCCCCCGGACAGGGGGCAATAGCTATGGCTACACCTTC. The V and J genes are TRBV7-2 and TRBJ1-2, with 11 bases identical to TRBD1. The ends lost 5 bases at V and 4 bases at J; junction bases unmatched: 9. Germline assignment: CDR1 SGHTA and CDR2 FQGNSA. The CDR3 loop spans 16 amino acids.

J is TRBJ2-7 and V is TRBV28; tentative D call: TRBD2 (6 bases). Germline values: CDR1 MDHEN, CDR2 SYDVKM. Trimming shortened V by 3 bases and J by 0 bases, and 15 bases separated the two germline ends. This CDR3 comprises 16 residues. The CDR3 DNA follows: TGTGCCAGCAGTTTCGTGGGGGGAGTCCCCTCCTACGAGCAGTACTTC. It yields the protein CASSFVGGVPSYEQYF.

The V call is TRBV7-9, the J call TRBJ1-2; no definite D call. The CDR3 contains 14 residues. CDR1 and CDR2 from the germline V gene are SEHNR and FQNEAQ (reference sequence). With 1 base removed from V and 8 bases from J, the gap between germline ends came to 14 bases. CDR3 bases: TGTGCCAGCAGCTTAGGAGAGCTCCCTCGAGGCTACACCTTC. Translation gives CASSLGELPRGYTF.

The CDR3: CASSLARASLQETQYF. CDR3 nucleotides: TGTGCCAGCAGCTTAGCGCGGGCATCTCTCCAAGAGACCCAGTACTTC. This chain uses TRBV7-8 with TRBJ2-5, with TRBD2 as a possible D gene (5 bases). Trimming removed 0 bases at V and 1 base at J, with 12 bases between. Per the germline V gene, CDR1 is SGHVS and CDR2 is FQNEAQ. This CDR3 spans 16 amino acids.

J is TRBJ2-3 and V is TRBV4-1, with 10 bases fitting TRBD2. V shed 4 bases and J 1 base; nucleotides not matched to a gene: 8. Germline CDR1 reads MGHRA; CDR2 reads YSYEKL. The CDR3 extends over 17 amino acids. CDR3 sequence: CASSPYLAGAGTDTQYF. DNA for the CDR3: TGCGCCAGCAGCCCCTACCTAGCGGGAGCCGGCACAGATACGCAGTATTTT.

The rearrangement links TRBV9 to TRBJ2-7; D gene unclear. The V end was cut by 0 bases, the J end by 2 bases, with 9 bases between. The CDR3 loop spans 14 amino acids. Germline CDR1 SGDLS, CDR2 YYNGEE. CDR3 region: CASSVDAVPYEQYF. Here the CDR3 DNA reads TGTGCCAGCAGCGTAGATGCAGTACCCTACGAGCAGTACTTC.

The V call is TRBV27, the J call TRBJ2-7; a possible D gene is TRBD2 (6 bases). V lost 2 bases and J 5 bases, leaving 13 bases between the germline ends. Germline V CDR1 and CDR2: MNHEY, SMNVEV (reference sequence). This CDR3 region has 14 residues. The CDR3 loop is CASSLRGRTNEQYF. The CDR3 region has the DNA TGTGCCAGCAGTTTACGGGGGAGGACTAACGAGCAGTACTTC.

The V call is TRBV5-1, the J call TRBJ2-2, with 10 bases that match TRBD2. In germline, CDR1 is SGHRS, CDR2 YFSETQ. Trimming took 4 bases from V and 4 from J; bases not matched to a gene: 4. The CDR3 covers 15 residues. CDR3 residues: CASSKTSGLTGELFF. In nucleotides, the CDR3 is TGCGCCAGCAGCAAGACTAGCGGGCTCACCGGGGAGCTGTTTTTT.

CDR3 coding DNA: TGCGCCAGCAGCGAAGCGGGAGGTCATAATGAGCAGTTCTTC. It encodes CASSEAGGHNEQFF. The chain couples TRBV5-1 to TRBJ2-1, with 9 bases identical to TRBD2. V shed 4 bases and J 7 bases; nucleotides not matched to a gene: 6. Germline V gene sequence: CDR1 SGHRS, CDR2 YFSETQ. The CDR3 is made up of 14 amino acids.

This chain links TRBV6-1 with TRBJ2-1; possible D gene TRBD1, 5 bases. CDR3 length equals 13 residues. The germline V gene has CDR1 MNHNS and CDR2 SASEGT. Trimming took off 6 bases at V and 5 bases at J, with 11 bases between the two ends. The CDR3 loop reads CASRRTIHNEQFF. The CDR3 DNA is TGTGCCAGCAGACGGACAATTCACAATGAGCAGTTCTTC.

This chain joins TRBV9 and TRBJ2-5; 10 bases align to TRBD2. Germline CDR1 reads SGDLS; CDR2 reads YYNGEE. The CDR3 runs 17 residues. V lost 0 bases and J lost 3; bases outside the gene matches: 8. CDR3 sequence (DNA): TGTGCCAGCAGCGTAGTGGCTAGCGGGAGCGGGGAAGAGACCCAGTACTTC. Translation: CASSVVASGSGEETQYF.

The chain employs TRBV10-3 and TRBJ2-1; 10 positions agree with TRBD2. V was pared by 5 bases and J by 0 bases, with 7 bases of the junction left unmatched. The germline V gene encodes CDR1 ENHRY and CDR2 SYGVKD. The CDR3 is made up of 17 amino acids. CDR3 protein: CAISSGLADFSYNEQFF. The CDR3 DNA follows: TGTGCCATCAGTAGCGGACTAGCGGACTTCTCCTACAATGAGCAGTTCTTC.